The 25 T cell receptor beta chains below were found in one sample sequenced in a study of cytomegalovirus exposure and HLA in healthy donors. The study ran its PCR with 60 Vbeta and 13 Jbeta primers. TCRdb's table, derived via immunoSEQ multiplex PCR, lists solely in-frame clones and lacks some. The table lists some 100,000 clones, approximately 85% of them singletons. Sequenced material: PBMCs. These receptor sequences come from a man aged 30-40 years in good health and CMV-seronegative.

This clone was observed a single time. The chain uses TRBV18 and TRBJ1-2; TRBD1 matches at 12 bases. V lost 8 bases and J lost 3; bases outside the gene matches: 7. This CDR3 is 15 amino acids long. Germline loops: CDR1 KGHSH, CDR2 LQKENI. In DNA, the CDR3 is TGTGCCAGCACAGGGACAGGGGGCGAGGACTATGGCTACACCTTC. Translation: CASTGTGGEDYGYTF. Supplemented by reference TRBV18 and TRBJ1-2, the full variable domain reads NAGVMQNPRHLVRRRGQEARLRCSPMKGHSHVYWYRQLPEEGLKFMVYLQKENIIDESGMPKERFSAEFPKEGPSILRIQQVVRGDSAAYFCASTGTGGEDYGYTFGSGTRLTVV.

V gene TRBV27 combines with J gene TRBJ2-7, with TRBD2 identical over 14 bases. The J segment lost 11 bases and the V segment lost 5 bases, leaving 11 bases of the junction unmatched. Germline V gene lookup returns CDR1 MNHEY and CDR2 SMNVEV (reference sequence). This CDR3 is 15 amino acids long. DNA for the CDR3: TGTGCCAGCAGTCTAACCGGGACTAGCGGGAGTAGTGAGTACTTC. Translated, it gives CASSLTGTSGSSEYF.

The chain has TRBV5-6 and TRBJ2-1; no definite D call. The V gene lost 4 bases and the J gene lost 4 bases, with 15 bases spanning the gap. Germline V CDR1 and CDR2: SGHDT, YYEEEE. The CDR3 covers 15 residues. The CDR3 bases are TGTGCCAGCAGCGCGACACTTGGCATTTACAATGAGCAGTTCTTC. Its translation is CASSATLGIYNEQFF.

J is TRBJ2-5 and V is TRBV28; 13 bases are shared with TRBD2. V dropped 4 bases and J dropped 4; count of bases not matched to a gene: 6. From germline, CDR1 is MDHEN and CDR2 SYDVKM. CDR3 size: 16 residues. The CDR3 coding sequence is TGTGCCAGCAGTTCCGGACTAGCGGGAGTTGCAGAGACCCAGTACTTC. Residues: CASSSGLAGVAETQYF.

The chain links TRBV28 to TRBJ2-2; D gene ambiguous. Germline V gene lookup returns CDR1 MDHEN and CDR2 SYDVKM. The CDR3 totals 12 residues. V dropped 4 bases and J dropped 7 bases, with 7 bases sitting between them. The CDR3 sequence: CASSSGFGELFF. In DNA, the CDR3 is TGTGCCAGCAGTTCAGGATTCGGGGAGCTGTTTTTT. Full variable domain (outside the CDR3, taken from reference TRBV28 and TRBJ2-2): DVKVTQSSRYLVKRTGEKVFLECVQDMDHENMFWYRQDPGLGLRLIYFSYDVKMKEKGDIPEGYSVSREKKERFSLILESASTNQTSMYLCASSSGFGELFFGEGSRLTVL.

The chain employs TRBV9 and TRBJ2-2, with D tentatively TRBD1 (5 bases). CDR1 and CDR2 from the germline V gene are SGDLS and YYNGEE. Trimming removed 4 bases at V and 3 bases at J, with 13 bases between. The CDR3 totals 15 residues. The CDR3 DNA follows: TGTGCCAGCAGCCCCCGACAGACATACACCGGGGAGCTGTTTTTT. As protein: CASSPRQTYTGELFF.

The rearrangement uses TRBV6-4 and TRBJ2-7, with D tentatively TRBD2 (6 bases). CDR3 size: 15 residues. CDR1 is MRHNA and CDR2 is SNTAGT in the germline V gene. V shed 7 bases and J shed 8 bases, with 24 bases lying between them. CDR3 sequence (DNA): TGTGCCAGCACCCCATCGTTTCGGAGGGTCCTCCAGCAGTACTTC. Amino acid sequence: CASTPSFRRVLQQYF.

V usage is TRBV6-5 and J usage is TRBJ2-7; D unclear. Germline CDR1 is MNHEY and CDR2 is SVGAGI. V dropped 6 bases and J dropped 3 bases, with 6 bases sitting between them. The CDR3 is made up of 11 amino acids. The CDR3 coding sequence is TGTGCCAGCAGCCTAGGCTACGAGCAGTACTTC. Protein product: CASSLGYEQYF.

Concerning this clone itself: This sample includes further DNA sequences coding for the same CDR3. The chain carries TRBV15 and TRBJ2-1, with unresolved D. The germline CDR1 and CDR2 sequences are LNHNV and YYDKDF (reference sequence). Trimming removed 4 bases from V and 1 base from J, with 8 bases in between. This CDR3 contains 14 residues. Here the CDR3 reads CATSIGSSYNEQFF. The CDR3 DNA reads as TGTGCCACCAGCATCGGGTCTTCCTACAATGAGCAGTTCTTC.

This rearrangement joins TRBV7-3 to TRBJ1-1, with 7 bases aligning to TRBD1. CDR1 is SGHTA and CDR2 is FQGTGA in the germline V gene. The length of the CDR3 is 15 residues. V shed 5 bases and J 3 bases; nucleotides not matched to a gene: 9. The chain's CDR3 is CASSLEGGADTEAFF. CDR3 DNA: TGTGCCAGCAGCCTAGAAGGGGGCGCGGACACTGAAGCTTTCTTT.

The V gene is TRBV19, the J gene TRBJ1-5; 8 nucleotides line up with TRBD1. J was trimmed by 5 bases and V by 10 bases; bases with no gene match: 4. Germline loops: CDR1 LNHDA, CDR2 SQIVND (reference sequence). The CDR3 runs 12 residues. This CDR3 reads CATGQGYQPQHF. CDR3 nucleotides: TGTGCCACCGGACAGGGCTATCAGCCCCAGCATTTT.

The chain links TRBV18 to TRBJ2-7; TRBD2 might be the D (5 bases). The CDR3 loop spans 14 amino acids. Germline V gives CDR1 KGHSH, CDR2 LQKENI. Trimming stripped 0 bases from V and 0 bases from J, with 6 bases between. The CDR3 is CASSPPSVSYEQYF. The CDR3 DNA follows: TGTGCCAGCTCACCACCTAGCGTCTCCTACGAGCAGTACTTC.

The rearrangement joins TRBV11-2 to TRBJ1-1, with 8 bases that match TRBD1. From germline, CDR1 is SGHAT and CDR2 FQNNGV. CDR3 size: 14 residues. With V trimmed by 5 bases and J by 1 base, 3 bases remained unmatched. The CDR3 DNA sequence: TGTGCCAGCAGCCGAGGGACAGGGAACACTGAAGCTTTCTTT. This gives the protein CASSRGTGNTEAFF.

The J gene is TRBJ2-2, the V gene TRBV12-5, with 16 bases fitting TRBD2. CDR1 LGHNT and CDR2 FRNRAP come from the germline V gene. The CDR3 spans 21 residues. J gave up 5 bases and V 1 base, and 13 bases lay outside the gene matches. CDR3: CASGLGAVGTSGRAITGELFF. Written as DNA, the CDR3 is TGTGCTAGTGGTTTGGGGGCTGTTGGGACTAGCGGGAGGGCCATAACCGGGGAGCTGTTTTTT.

This sequence joins TRBV19 and TRBJ1-1, with D possibly being TRBD1 (5 bases). The CDR3 runs to 12 residues. Trimming removed 6 bases from V and 3 bases from J, with 8 bases in between. Germline lookup yields CDR1 LNHDA and CDR2 SQIVND (reference sequence). CDR3 amino acids: CASRQVDTEAFF. CDR3 DNA sequence: TGTGCCAGTAGACAGGTGGACACTGAAGCTTTCTTT.

The V call is TRBV4-1, the J call TRBJ2-7; 9 bases align to TRBD2. From germline, CDR1 is MGHRA and CDR2 YSYEKL. There are 15 residues in the CDR3. Germline trimming cut 4 bases from V and 3 bases from J; bases unmatched to any gene: 7. The CDR3 DNA reads TGCGCCAGCAGCCGGGCTAGCGGGACTCTCTACGAGCAGTACTTC. This gives the protein CASSRASGTLYEQYF.

This sequence joins TRBV5-1 and TRBJ2-3; the D gene is possibly TRBD1 (6 bases). Germline CDR1 and CDR2: SGHRS and YFSETQ. With 1 base removed from V and 1 base from J, the gap between germline ends came to 10 bases. CDR3 length equals 15 residues. CDR3 coding DNA: TGCGCCAGCAGCTTGCAGGGGCCTCGCACAGATACGCAGTATTTT. It translates to CASSLQGPRTDTQYF.

The chain has TRBV5-8 and TRBJ2-7; TRBD1 matches at 7 bases. The length of the CDR3 is 16 residues. Germline assignment: CDR1 SGHTS and CDR2 YDEGEE. With V trimmed by 6 bases and J by 0 bases, 12 bases remained unmatched. CDR3 DNA sequence: TGTGCCAGCAACGACCTCAGGGGGAGTAACTCCTACGAGCAGTACTTC. Translation: CASNDLRGSNSYEQYF.

The V gene is TRBV13, the J gene TRBJ1-2; TRBD1 matches 7 bases. J lost 5 bases, V lost 3 bases, and 3 bases had no gene match. This CDR3 has 13 amino acids. Germline lookup yields CDR1 PRHDT and CDR2 FYEKMQ (reference sequence). CDR3 coding DNA: TGTGCCAGCAGCTTTGGACAGGCATATGGCTACACCTTC. Protein product: CASSFGQAYGYTF.

This clone showed up just once. The gene calls are TRBV6-5 and TRBJ1-2; TRBD1 aligns across 7 bases. The CDR3 runs to 13 residues. Germline CDR1 reads MNHEY; CDR2 reads SVGAGI. J gave up 6 bases and V 2 bases, and 3 bases lay outside the gene matches. In DNA, the CDR3 is TGTGCCAGCAGTTACAACAGGGGTAATGGCTACACCTTC. Protein product: CASSYNRGNGYTF.

Concerning this clone: This CDR3 is also generated by other DNA sequences in the sample. V usage is TRBV9 and J usage is TRBJ2-7; 7 bases match TRBD1. V shed 2 bases and J 0 bases; nucleotides not matched to a gene: 2. From germline, CDR1 is SGDLS and CDR2 YYNGEE. The length of the CDR3 is 14 residues. CDR3 sequence reads: CASSVGDSSYEQYF. CDR3 DNA: TGTGCCAGCAGCGTTGGGGACAGCTCCTACGAGCAGTACTTC. Full variable domain (remainder filled in from reference TRBV9 and TRBJ2-7): DSGVTQTPKHLITATGQRVTLRCSPRSGDLSVYWYQQSLDQGLQFLIQYYNGEERAKGNILERFSAQQFPDLHSELNLSSLELGDSALYFCASSVGDSSYEQYFGPGTRLTVT.

The V and J genes are TRBV7-8 and TRBJ2-7; D ambiguous. This CDR3 region has 14 residues. Germline CDR1 reads SGHVS; CDR2 reads FQNEAQ. Trimming took off 2 bases at V and 2 bases at J, with 10 bases between the two ends. The CDR3, as DNA: TGTGCCAGCAGCTTACTCCCAGGAACCTACGAGCAGTACTTC. It yields the protein CASSLLPGTYEQYF.

In this sample, this clone turned up once. The chain uses TRBV27 and TRBJ1-2; TRBD1 agrees at 8 bases. Germline lookup yields CDR1 MNHEY and CDR2 SMNVEV (reference sequence). The CDR3 consists of 15 residues. The trim removed 4 bases at V and 4 bases at J, leaving 8 bases unmatched. The DNA of the CDR3 is TGTGCCAGCAGTTCGCCCGACAGGGGAATCTATGGCTACACCTTC. Its protein product is CASSSPDRGIYGYTF.

This chain uses TRBV13 with TRBJ1-3; D is undetermined. Germline values: CDR1 PRHDT, CDR2 FYEKMQ (reference sequence). Trimming pared 5 bases from V and 9 bases from J, leaving 29 bases between. The CDR3 extends over 18 amino acids. CDR3 sequence: CASSRLLLGDPAGITIYF. The CDR3 nucleotides are TGTGCCAGCAGCCGTCTACTACTCGGAGACCCGGCCGGCATCACCATATATTTT.

The CDR3 loop reads CASSPREGGTGELFF. CDR3 coding DNA: TGTGCCAGCTCACCACGGGAAGGGGGCACCGGGGAGCTGTTTTTT. The V call is TRBV18, the J call TRBJ2-2, with D possibly matching TRBD1 (6 bases). Trimming took 1 base from V and 4 from J, leaving 10 bases between them. Germline V lookup: CDR1 KGHSH, CDR2 LQKENI. This CDR3 is built from 15 residues.